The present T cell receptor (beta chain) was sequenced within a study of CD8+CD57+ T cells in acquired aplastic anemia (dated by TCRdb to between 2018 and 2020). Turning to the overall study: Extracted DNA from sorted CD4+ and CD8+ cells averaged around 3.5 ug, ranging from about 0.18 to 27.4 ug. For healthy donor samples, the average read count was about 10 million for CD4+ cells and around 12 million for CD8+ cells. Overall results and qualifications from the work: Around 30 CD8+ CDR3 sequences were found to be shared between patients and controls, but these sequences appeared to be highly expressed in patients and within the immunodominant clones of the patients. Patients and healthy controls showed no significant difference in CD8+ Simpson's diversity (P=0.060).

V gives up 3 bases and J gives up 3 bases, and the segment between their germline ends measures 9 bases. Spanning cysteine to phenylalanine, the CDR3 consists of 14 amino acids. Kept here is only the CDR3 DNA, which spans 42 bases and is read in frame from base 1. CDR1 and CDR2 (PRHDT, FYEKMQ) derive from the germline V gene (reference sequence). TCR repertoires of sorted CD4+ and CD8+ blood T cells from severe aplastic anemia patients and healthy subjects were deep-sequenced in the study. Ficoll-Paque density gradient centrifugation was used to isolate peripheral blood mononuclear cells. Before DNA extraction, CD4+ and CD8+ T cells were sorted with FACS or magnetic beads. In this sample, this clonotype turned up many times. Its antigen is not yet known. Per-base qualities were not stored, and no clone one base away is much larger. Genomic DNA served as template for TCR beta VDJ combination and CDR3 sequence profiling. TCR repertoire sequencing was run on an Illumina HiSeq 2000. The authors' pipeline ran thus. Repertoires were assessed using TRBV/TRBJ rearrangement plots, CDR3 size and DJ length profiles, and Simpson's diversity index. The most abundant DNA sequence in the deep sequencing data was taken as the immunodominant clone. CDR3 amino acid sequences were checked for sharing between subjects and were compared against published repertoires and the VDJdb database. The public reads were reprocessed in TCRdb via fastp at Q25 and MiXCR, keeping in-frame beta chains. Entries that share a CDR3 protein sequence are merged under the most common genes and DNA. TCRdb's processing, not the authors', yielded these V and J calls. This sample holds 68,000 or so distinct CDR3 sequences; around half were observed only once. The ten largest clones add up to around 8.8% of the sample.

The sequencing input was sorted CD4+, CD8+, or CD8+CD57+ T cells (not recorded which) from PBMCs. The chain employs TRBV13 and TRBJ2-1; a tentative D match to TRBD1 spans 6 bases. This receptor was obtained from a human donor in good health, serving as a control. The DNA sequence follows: TGTGCCAGCAGCTTGGGACATGTCTACAATGAGCAGTTCTTC. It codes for CASSLGHVYNEQFF.